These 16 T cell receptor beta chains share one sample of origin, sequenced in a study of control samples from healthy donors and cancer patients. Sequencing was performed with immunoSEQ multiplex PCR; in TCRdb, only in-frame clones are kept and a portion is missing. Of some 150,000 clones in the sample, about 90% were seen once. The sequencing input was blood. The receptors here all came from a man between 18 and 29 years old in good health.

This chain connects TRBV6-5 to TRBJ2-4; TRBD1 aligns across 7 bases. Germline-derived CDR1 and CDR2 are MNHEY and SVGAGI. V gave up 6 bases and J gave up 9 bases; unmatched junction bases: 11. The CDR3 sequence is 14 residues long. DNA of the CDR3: TGTGCCAGCAGCCGAGGGGGCGATCTGGGCATTCAGTACTTC. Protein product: CASSRGGDLGIQYF.

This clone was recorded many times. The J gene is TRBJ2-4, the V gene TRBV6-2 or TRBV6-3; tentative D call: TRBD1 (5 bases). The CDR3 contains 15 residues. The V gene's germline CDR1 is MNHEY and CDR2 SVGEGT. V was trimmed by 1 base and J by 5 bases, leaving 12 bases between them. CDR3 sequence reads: CASSYLAEGENIQYF. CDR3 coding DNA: TGTGCCAGCAGTTACTTGGCGGAAGGGGAAAACATTCAGTACTTC.

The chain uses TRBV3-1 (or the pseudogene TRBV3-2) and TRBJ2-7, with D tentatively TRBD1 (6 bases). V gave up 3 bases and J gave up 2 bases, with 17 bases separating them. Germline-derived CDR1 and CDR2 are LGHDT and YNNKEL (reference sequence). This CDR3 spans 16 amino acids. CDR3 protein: CASSQKVRGNPYEQYF. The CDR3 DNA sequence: TGTGCCAGCAGCCAGAAAGTCAGGGGTAACCCCTACGAGCAGTACTTC.

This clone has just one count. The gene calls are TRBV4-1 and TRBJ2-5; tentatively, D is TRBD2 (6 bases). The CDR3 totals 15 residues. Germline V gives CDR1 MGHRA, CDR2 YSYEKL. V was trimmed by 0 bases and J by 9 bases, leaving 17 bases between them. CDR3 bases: TGCGCCAGCAGCCAAGATACAGCGGGCCTCGCCCCCCAGTACTTC. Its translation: CASSQDTAGLAPQYF.

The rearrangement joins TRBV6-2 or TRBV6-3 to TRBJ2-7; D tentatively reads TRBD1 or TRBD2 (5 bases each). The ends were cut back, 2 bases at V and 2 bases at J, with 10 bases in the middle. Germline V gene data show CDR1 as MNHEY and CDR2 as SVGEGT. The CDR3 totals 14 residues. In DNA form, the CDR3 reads TGTGCCAGCAGTTACCCGGGGCCAGCCTACGAGCAGTACTTC. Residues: CASSYPGPAYEQYF.

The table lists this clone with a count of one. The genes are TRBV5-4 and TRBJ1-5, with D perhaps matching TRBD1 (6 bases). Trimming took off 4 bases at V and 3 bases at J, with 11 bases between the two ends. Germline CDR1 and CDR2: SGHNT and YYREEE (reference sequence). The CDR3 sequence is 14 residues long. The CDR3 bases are TGTGCCAGCAGCCCGGGGGCCGACAATCAGCCCCAGCATTTT. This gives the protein CASSPGADNQPQHF.

The CDR3 coding sequence is TGCGCCAGCAGCTTGGCGCCGACAGGGACGGTTGGGGCCTACGAGCAGTACTTC. Its protein is CASSLAPTGTVGAYEQYF. V and J are TRBV5-1 and TRBJ2-7, with TRBD1 identical over 7 bases. In germline, CDR1 is SGHRS, CDR2 YFSETQ. The CDR3 consists of 18 residues. Trimming at V came to 0 bases and at J to 2 bases, leaving 14 bases not matched to a gene.

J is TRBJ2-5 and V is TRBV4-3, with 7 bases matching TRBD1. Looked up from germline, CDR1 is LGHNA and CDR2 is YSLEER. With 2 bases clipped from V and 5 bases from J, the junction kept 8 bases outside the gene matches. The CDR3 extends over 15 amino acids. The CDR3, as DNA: TGCGCCAGCAGCCAAAATGCAGGGGGTGAGGAGACCCAGTACTTC. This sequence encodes CASSQNAGGEETQYF.

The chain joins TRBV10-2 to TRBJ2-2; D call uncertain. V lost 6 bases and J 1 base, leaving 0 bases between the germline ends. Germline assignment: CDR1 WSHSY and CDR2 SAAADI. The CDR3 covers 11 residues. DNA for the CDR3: TGCGCCAGCAGGAACACCGGGGAGCTGTTTTTT. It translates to CASRNTGELFF.

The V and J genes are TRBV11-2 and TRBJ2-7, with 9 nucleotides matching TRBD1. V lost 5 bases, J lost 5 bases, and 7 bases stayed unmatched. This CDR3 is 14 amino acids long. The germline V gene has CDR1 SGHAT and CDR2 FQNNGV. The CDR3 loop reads CASSGGTGSHEQYF. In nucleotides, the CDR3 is TGTGCCAGCAGCGGGGGGACAGGGTCCCACGAGCAGTACTTC.

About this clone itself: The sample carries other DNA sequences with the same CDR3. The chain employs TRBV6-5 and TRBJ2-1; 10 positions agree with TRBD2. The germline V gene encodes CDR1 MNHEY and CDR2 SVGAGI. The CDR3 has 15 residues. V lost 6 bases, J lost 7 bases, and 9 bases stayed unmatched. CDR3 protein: CASRERGGLGNEQFF. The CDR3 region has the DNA TGTGCCAGCAGAGAGCGGGGGGGCCTAGGAAATGAGCAGTTCTTC.

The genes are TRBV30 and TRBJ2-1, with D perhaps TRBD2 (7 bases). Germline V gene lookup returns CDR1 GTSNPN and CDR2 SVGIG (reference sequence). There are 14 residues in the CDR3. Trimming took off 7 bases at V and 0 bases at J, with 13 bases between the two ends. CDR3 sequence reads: CASGGPSSYNEQFF. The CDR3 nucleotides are TGTGCCTCCGGGGGGCCTAGCTCCTACAATGAGCAGTTCTTC.

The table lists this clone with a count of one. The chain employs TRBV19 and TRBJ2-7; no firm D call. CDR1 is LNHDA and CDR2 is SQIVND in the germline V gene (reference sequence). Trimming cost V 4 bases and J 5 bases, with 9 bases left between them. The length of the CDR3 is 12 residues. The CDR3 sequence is CASSNFGDEQYF. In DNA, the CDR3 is TGTGCCAGTAGTAACTTCGGAGACGAGCAGTACTTC.

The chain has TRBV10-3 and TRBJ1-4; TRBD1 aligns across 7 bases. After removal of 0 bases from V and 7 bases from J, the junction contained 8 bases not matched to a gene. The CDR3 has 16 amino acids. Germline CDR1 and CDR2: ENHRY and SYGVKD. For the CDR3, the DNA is TGTGCCATCAGTGAGTCGGCACAGGGGTTTCGTGAAAAACTGTTTTTT. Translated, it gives CAISESAQGFREKLFF.

The CDR3: CAYARALRTEAFF. DNA of the CDR3: TGTGCCTACGCACGGGCGCTGAGAACTGAAGCTTTCTTT. The chain couples TRBV30 to TRBJ1-1; D remains ambiguous. This CDR3 has 13 residues. Deletions cut 7 bases from V and 5 bases from J, with 17 bases between. Germline lookup yields CDR1 GTSNPN and CDR2 SVGIG (reference sequence). The full variable domain, rest sourced from reference TRBV30 and TRBJ1-1, is SQTIHQWPATLVQPVGSPLSLECTVEGTSNPNLYWYRQAAGRGLQLLFYSVGIGQISSEVPQNLSASRPQDRQFILSSKKLLLSDSGFYLCAYARALRTEAFFGQGTRLTVV.

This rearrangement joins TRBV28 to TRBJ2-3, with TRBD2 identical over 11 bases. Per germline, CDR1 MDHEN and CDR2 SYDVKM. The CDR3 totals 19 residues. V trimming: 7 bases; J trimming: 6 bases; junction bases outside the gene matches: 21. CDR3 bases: TGTGCCAGCACCCCCGGCCCAGGGGAACTAGCGGGGGAGGGGGATACGCAGTATTTT. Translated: CASTPGPGELAGEGDTQYF.